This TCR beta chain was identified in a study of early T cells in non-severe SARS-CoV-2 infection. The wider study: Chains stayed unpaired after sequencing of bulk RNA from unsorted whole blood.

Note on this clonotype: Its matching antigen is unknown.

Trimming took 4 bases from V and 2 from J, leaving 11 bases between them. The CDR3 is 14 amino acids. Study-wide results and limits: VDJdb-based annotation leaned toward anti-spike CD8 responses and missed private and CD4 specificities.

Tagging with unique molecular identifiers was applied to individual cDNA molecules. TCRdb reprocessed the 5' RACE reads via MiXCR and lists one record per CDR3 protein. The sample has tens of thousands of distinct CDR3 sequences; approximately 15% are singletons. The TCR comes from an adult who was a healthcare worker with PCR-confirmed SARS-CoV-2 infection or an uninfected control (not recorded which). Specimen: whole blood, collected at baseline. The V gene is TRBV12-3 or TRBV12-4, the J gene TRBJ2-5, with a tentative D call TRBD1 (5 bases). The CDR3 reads CASSSLGDQETQYF. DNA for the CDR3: TGTGCCAGCAGTTCCTTAGGGGATCAAGAGACCCAGTACTTC.